The 25 T cell receptor beta chains below all came from one sample that was sequenced in a study of blood T cell repertoires in COVID-19 (dated by TCRdb to 2020 to 2022). Receptor libraries were prepared by the immunoSEQ multiplex PCR assay. In TCRdb, the immuneACCESS table is reduced to in-frame sequences with V and J assigned. These tables do not hold every clone; where another copy was compared, an unresolved V gene accounts for under half, and the others remain unexplained. This sample holds about 270,000 clones; about 89% were observed only once. In total, the top ten clones hold roughly 2.6% of the sample. Input material: PBMCs or T cells enriched from blood (not recorded which). The receptors here all came from a woman aged 18-29 years who had recovered from COVID-19.

This sequence joins TRBV4-1 and TRBJ1-4, with D possibly matching TRBD1 (5 bases). This CDR3 comprises 14 residues. Germline lookup yields CDR1 MGHRA and CDR2 YSYEKL. Between the trimmed V and J ends, which lost 4 bases and 8 bases, there was a span of 14 bases. CDR3 nucleotides: TGCGCCAGCAGCCTAGGGGTTTTATTGGAAAAACTGTTTTTT. Residues: CASSLGVLLEKLFF.

The rearrangement links TRBV7-2 to TRBJ1-6, with 9 bases aligning to TRBD1. CDR1 is SGHTA, CDR2 FQGNSA, per germline. V lost 6 bases, J lost 7 bases, and 4 bases stayed unmatched. CDR3 size: 14 residues. The CDR3 reads CASSRQGGNSPLHF. Written as DNA, the CDR3 is TGTGCCAGCAGTCGACAGGGGGGAAATTCACCCCTCCACTTT.

The J gene is TRBJ1-5, the V gene TRBV7-8; 9 bases map to TRBD1. Trimming cost V 1 base and J 7 bases; bases outside gene matches: 11. Germline assignment: CDR1 SGHVS and CDR2 FQNEAQ. There are 17 residues in the CDR3. In DNA, the CDR3 is TGTGCCAGCAGCTTAGGGCGGGGTCTGGACAGGGGACAGCCCCAGCATTTT. This translates into CASSLGRGLDRGQPQHF.

In its sample, this clone was seen many times. This chain uses TRBV27 with TRBJ1-2; D unresolved. Germline assignment: CDR1 MNHEY and CDR2 SMNVEV (reference sequence). Trimming pared 4 bases from V and 8 bases from J, leaving 11 bases between. CDR3 length: 12 amino acids. The CDR3: CASSSPPLGYTF. In DNA, the CDR3 is TGTGCCAGCAGTTCCCCTCCCTTGGGCTACACCTTC.

The V call is TRBV6-5, the J call TRBJ1-1; D is unclear. V was trimmed by 4 bases and J by 5 bases, leaving 17 bases between them. Germline V gene sequence: CDR1 MNHEY, CDR2 SVGAGI. This CDR3 has 15 residues. The CDR3 protein is CASSSPAGKVTEAFF. The CDR3 coding sequence is TGTGCCAGCAGTTCCCCCGCAGGAAAGGTTACTGAAGCTTTCTTT.

The chain uses TRBV18 and TRBJ2-2; TRBD1 matches 8 bases. The J segment lost 1 base and the V segment lost 6 bases, leaving 10 bases of the junction unmatched. This CDR3 region has 17 residues. Germline CDR1 and CDR2: KGHSH and LQKENI. The CDR3 DNA follows: TGTGCCAGCTCTTTCTCAACCGGGACAGGGAACACCGGGGAGCTGTTTTTT. As protein: CASSFSTGTGNTGELFF.

The rearrangement uses TRBV28 and TRBJ1-4; 7 positions match TRBD1. Germline values: CDR1 MDHEN, CDR2 SYDVKM. The CDR3 spans 15 residues. Trimming cost V 3 bases and J 4 bases; bases outside gene matches: 5. The CDR3 loop is CASSFTGTVNEKLFF. The CDR3 DNA reads as TGTGCCAGCAGTTTTACCGGGACAGTTAATGAAAAACTGTTTTTT.

The chain recombines TRBV4-3 with TRBJ2-1; possibly TRBD2 for D (5 bases). V gave up 4 bases and J gave up 0 bases, with 16 bases separating them. Germline CDR1 LGHNA, CDR2 YSLEER. The CDR3 sequence is 17 residues long. In DNA form, the CDR3 reads TGCGCCAGCAGCCTTGGGGAAACTAGGAGCTCCTACAATGAGCAGTTCTTC. It encodes CASSLGETRSSYNEQFF.

The chain's CDR3 is CASSLKRGRTGELFF. The DNA for the CDR3 is TGTGCCAGCAGCTTGAAGCGGGGCCGCACCGGGGAGCTGTTTTTT. The V call is TRBV11-3, the J call TRBJ2-2, with TRBD2 matching over 7 bases. V lost 3 bases and J lost 4; bases outside the gene matches: 5. Per germline, CDR1 SGHNT and CDR2 YENEEA. This CDR3 has 15 residues.

The chain has TRBV7-3 and TRBJ2-3; no firm D call. CDR1 and CDR2 (germline): SGHTA, FQGTGA. Trimming took off 5 bases at V and 9 bases at J, with 15 bases between the two ends. This CDR3 has 13 residues. CDR3 sequence: CASSTGDSRTQYF. CDR3 DNA sequence: TGTGCCAGCAGCACCGGAGACTCCCGAACGCAGTATTTT.

The chain has TRBV2 and TRBJ2-1, with D maybe TRBD1 (7 bases). The length of the CDR3 is 13 residues. Germline values: CDR1 SNHLY, CDR2 FYNNEI. Trimming left V 8 bases short and J 8 bases short, with 16 bases between. The DNA of the CDR3 is TGTGCCAGCGAGGGGCAGGGGGGCGATGAGCAGTTCTTC. The encoded protein is CASEGQGGDEQFF.

The CDR3 here is CASSEDRGPEAFF. The CDR3 bases are TGTGCCAGCAGTGAGGACAGGGGCCCTGAAGCTTTCTTT. The chain recombines TRBV6-1 with TRBJ1-1; 9 bases fit TRBD1. From germline, CDR1 is MNHNS and CDR2 SASEGT. The CDR3 contains 13 residues. J lost 6 bases, V lost 3 bases, and 2 bases had no gene match.

This sequence joins TRBV28 and TRBJ2-7; the match to TRBD1 covers 7 bases. The CDR3 consists of 15 residues. After removal of 5 bases from V and 2 bases from J, the junction contained 9 bases not matched to a gene. The germline V gene has CDR1 MDHEN and CDR2 SYDVKM. As DNA, the CDR3 is TGTGCCAGCAGTCTCCGGGACAGACTAACCTACGAGCAGTACTTC. Protein product: CASSLRDRLTYEQYF.

The chain joins TRBV4-1 to TRBJ2-3; TRBD1 is a possible D gene (6 bases). Per germline, CDR1 MGHRA and CDR2 YSYEKL. There are 12 residues in the CDR3. With 6 bases removed from V and 4 bases from J, the gap between germline ends came to 8 bases. CDR3 region: CASSGGSDTQYF. The CDR3 DNA is TGCGCCAGCAGTGGGGGCTCAGATACGCAGTATTTT.

This chain links TRBV28 with TRBJ2-7, with D possibly being TRBD1 (6 bases). V was trimmed by 1 base and J by 0 bases, leaving 16 bases between them. The CDR3 has 17 amino acids. CDR1 MDHEN and CDR2 SYDVKM come from the germline V gene. The CDR3 reads CASSLYSPGAISYEQYF. In DNA, the CDR3 is TGTGCCAGCAGTTTATATTCCCCAGGGGCCATCTCCTACGAGCAGTACTTC.

The rearrangement joins TRBV11-3 to TRBJ2-3, with 7 bases identical to TRBD2. Germline CDR1 SGHNT, CDR2 YENEEA. CDR3 size: 15 residues. V lost 1 base, J lost 3 bases, and 4 bases stayed unmatched. CDR3 sequence reads: CASSLGLGGTDTQYF. DNA of the CDR3: TGTGCCAGCAGCTTAGGGCTGGGAGGGACAGATACGCAGTATTTT.

The CDR3 nucleotides are TGTGCCAGCAGCCAAGACCGGGGGGGCCCCTATGGCTACACCTTC. It encodes CASSQDRGGPYGYTF. This sequence joins TRBV14 and TRBJ1-2, with D tentatively TRBD1 (6 bases). This CDR3 has 15 amino acids. V gave up 0 bases and J gave up 4 bases, with 12 bases separating them. Germline values: CDR1 SGHDN, CDR2 FVKESK.

This chain uses TRBV19 with TRBJ2-2; 9 bases line up with TRBD2. Trimming cost V 3 bases and J 4 bases; bases outside gene matches: 15. Germline V CDR1 and CDR2: LNHDA, SQIVND (reference sequence). The CDR3 has 19 residues. CDR3: CASSILGGRATLVTGELFF. The CDR3 nucleotides read TGTGCCAGTAGTATCCTTGGCGGGAGGGCCACATTGGTCACCGGGGAGCTGTTTTTT.

The V and J genes are TRBV18 and TRBJ1-2; D gene uncertain. The CDR3 totals 15 residues. V was pared by 2 bases and J by 1 base, with 11 bases between. Germline V gives CDR1 KGHSH, CDR2 LQKENI. The CDR3 region has the DNA TGTGCCAGCTCACCAGCTACGGGGAGTAACTATGGCTACACCTTC. Amino acids: CASSPATGSNYGYTF.

The sample holds one count of this clone. The genes are TRBV27 and TRBJ2-2, with D possibly TRBD1 on 5 matching bases. Germline-derived CDR1 and CDR2 are MNHEY and SMNVEV (reference sequence). V was pared by 6 bases and J by 0 bases, with 17 bases between. This CDR3 has 17 amino acids. CDR3 loop: CASSALGQGTNTGELFF. In DNA form, the CDR3 reads TGTGCCAGCAGCGCCCTAGGGCAGGGAACGAACACCGGGGAGCTGTTTTTT.

The chain has TRBV29-1 and TRBJ2-1; 9 nucleotides match TRBD2. V shed 2 bases, J shed 7 bases, and the junction held 9 bases outside the gene matches. Germline loops: CDR1 SQVTM, CDR2 ANQGSEA. The CDR3 covers 15 residues. The CDR3 DNA reads as TGCAGCGTTGAAAAGTCGCGGGGGGGCTTGAATGAGCAGTTCTTC. Translating gives CSVEKSRGGLNEQFF.

This chain links TRBV15 with TRBJ2-1; 9 bases map to TRBD1. CDR1 and CDR2 from the germline V gene are LNHNV and YYDKDF (reference sequence). The CDR3 runs to 16 residues. Trimming took 3 bases from V and 8 from J; bases not matched to a gene: 11. CDR3 residues: CATSSRTGARIDEQFF. In DNA form, the CDR3 reads TGTGCCACCAGCAGTAGGACAGGGGCGAGAATAGATGAGCAGTTCTTC.

The rearrangement uses TRBV7-6 and TRBJ2-1, with 14 bases aligning to TRBD2. The germline V gene has CDR1 SGHVS and CDR2 FNYEAQ. The CDR3 has 18 residues. The J segment lost 8 bases and the V segment lost 1 base, leaving 10 bases of the junction unmatched. CDR3 sequence: CASSLGGLAGVYIDEQFF. In nucleotides, the CDR3 is TGTGCCAGCAGCTTAGGGGGACTAGCGGGGGTCTACATCGATGAGCAGTTCTTC.

The chain couples TRBV27 to TRBJ1-1, with D perhaps TRBD1 (5 bases). CDR3 length: 16 amino acids. V dropped 0 bases and J dropped 4 bases, with 15 bases sitting between them. CDR1 and CDR2 from the germline V gene are MNHEY and SMNVEV (reference sequence). Here the CDR3 reads CASSLSPGLGGTEAFF. The CDR3 coding sequence is TGTGCCAGCAGTTTATCCCCGGGACTGGGCGGCACTGAAGCTTTCTTT.

The genes are TRBV4-1 and TRBJ2-3; maybe TRBD2 (6 bases). V was clipped by 4 bases and J by 0 bases, with 11 bases between them. CDR3 size: 15 residues. CDR1 MGHRA and CDR2 YSYEKL come from the germline V gene. The CDR3 nucleotides read TGCGCCAGCAGCCTTAGCGGCGCTAGCACAGATACGCAGTATTTT. As protein: CASSLSGASTDTQYF.